This entry describes one T cell receptor (beta chain). This specimen comes from a study of blood T cells in healthy people across ages. V was clipped by 3 bases and J by 2 bases; unmatched bases: 10. The CDR3 length is 17 residues. Germline assignment: CDR1 PRHDT and CDR2 FYEKMQ (reference sequence). PCR was performed a second time for about 6 to 12 cycles using a sample-barcoded 5' primer and a J-beta primer mix. Each CDR3 protein is one row after TCRdb ran MiXCR on the 5' RACE reads. This sample yields fewer than 1,000,000 distinct CDR3 sequences, of which approximately 48% are seen a single time; about a fifth belongs to the top ten.

The clonotype originates from a man in his sixties in good health. Material for sequencing was blood. The chain recombines TRBV13 with TRBJ2-7; 10 bases line up with TRBD1. CDR3 in amino acids: CASSLINRDRGTYEQYF. CDR3 in DNA: TGTGCCAGCAGCTTGATTAACCGGGACAGGGGTACCTACGAGCAGTACTTC.